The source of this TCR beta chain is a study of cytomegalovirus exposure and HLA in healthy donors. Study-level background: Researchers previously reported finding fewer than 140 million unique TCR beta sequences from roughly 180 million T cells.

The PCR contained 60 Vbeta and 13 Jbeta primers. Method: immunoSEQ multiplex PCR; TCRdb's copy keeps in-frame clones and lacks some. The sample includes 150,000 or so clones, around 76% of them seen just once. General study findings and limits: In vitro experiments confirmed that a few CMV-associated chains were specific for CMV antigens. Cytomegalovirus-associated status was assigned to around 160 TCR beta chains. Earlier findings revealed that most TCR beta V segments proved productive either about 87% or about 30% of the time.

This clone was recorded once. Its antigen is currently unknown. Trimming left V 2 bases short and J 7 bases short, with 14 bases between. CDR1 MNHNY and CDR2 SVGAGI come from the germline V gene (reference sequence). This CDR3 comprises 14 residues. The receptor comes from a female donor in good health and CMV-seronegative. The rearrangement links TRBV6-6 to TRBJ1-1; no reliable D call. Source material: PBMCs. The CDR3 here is CASSYGGKLNEAFF. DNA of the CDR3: TGTGCCAGCAGTTACGGAGGGAAACTGAATGAAGCTTTCTTT.